Presented here are 22 T cell receptor beta chains from one specimen sequenced in a study of shared clonotypes between healthy human individuals. Method: immunoSEQ multiplex PCR; TCRdb's copy keeps in-frame clones and lacks some. The table lists some 2.3 million clones, approximately 95% of them singletons. Sequenced sample: naive CD4+ T cells from PBMCs. Specified subset: CD45RA+ positively selected. The receptors derive from a man aged 18 to 30 in good health. Some clones in this sample may be carry-over from other donors' samples.

The chain combines TRBV27 with TRBJ1-3; D is unclear. Germline V gives CDR1 MNHEY, CDR2 SMNVEV (reference sequence). Trimming pared 5 bases from V and 0 bases from J, leaving 17 bases between. CDR3 length: 17 residues. The CDR3: CASSLKPGTASGNTIYF. The DNA for the CDR3 is TGTGCCAGCAGTCTTAAACCCGGAACAGCCTCTGGAAACACCATATATTTT.

This clone was counted only a few times. The chain carries TRBV5-4 and TRBJ2-2, with 7 bases aligning to TRBD1. This CDR3 comprises 13 residues. The V and J ends lost 4 bases and 9 bases, in that order; junction bases with no gene match: 6. Germline values: CDR1 SGHNT, CDR2 YYREEE (reference sequence). The CDR3 coding sequence is TGTGCCAGCAGCGACAGGGAAGGCCGGGAGCTGTTTTTT. The encoded protein is CASSDREGRELFF. Using reference TRBV5-4 and TRBJ2-2 for the parts outside the CDR3, the full variable domain is ETGVTQSPTHLIKTRGQQVTLRCSSQSGHNTVSWYQQALGQGPQFIFQYYREEENGRGNFPPRFSGLQFPNYSSELNVNALELDDSALYLCASSDREGRELFFGEGSRLTVL.

The chain recombines TRBV18 with TRBJ1-2, with 7 bases matching TRBD1. Trimming cost V 3 bases and J 8 bases; bases outside gene matches: 15. Germline values: CDR1 KGHSH, CDR2 LQKENI. The CDR3 is 16 amino acids. The CDR3 DNA is TGTGCCAGCTCACCGGCAACCGGGACAGAATCCATCGGCTACACCTTC. Translating it yields CASSPATGTESIGYTF.

The J gene is TRBJ1-5, the V gene TRBV28; D is perhaps TRBD1 (6 bases). Germline V CDR1 and CDR2: MDHEN, SYDVKM. There are 13 residues in the CDR3. Deletions cut 10 bases from V and 3 bases from J, with 13 bases between. CDR3 sequence: CATLRTVNQPQHF. The CDR3 DNA reads TGTGCCACCCTCCGGACAGTCAATCAGCCCCAGCATTTT.

This clone was detected once. The genes are TRBV7-6 and TRBJ2-7, with 9 bases lining up with TRBD1. Looked up from germline, CDR1 is SGHVS and CDR2 is FNYEAQ. Trimming removed 4 bases from V and 3 bases from J; junction bases left unmatched: 7. CDR3 length equals 15 residues. The CDR3: CASSSSGTGYYEQYF. The CDR3 nucleotides read TGTGCCAGCAGCTCTTCCGGGACAGGGTACTACGAGCAGTACTTC.

The genes are TRBV2 and TRBJ2-5; TRBD1 matches at 9 bases. This CDR3 is 13 amino acids long. Germline assignment: CDR1 SNHLY and CDR2 FYNNEI. The V and J ends lost 8 bases and 4 bases, in that order; junction bases with no gene match: 5. CDR3 protein: CASHRGRVETQYF. The CDR3 DNA reads TGTGCCAGCCACAGGGGGCGCGTAGAGACCCAGTACTTC.

This clone was counted a single time. The V and J genes are TRBV27 and TRBJ2-2; no reliable D call. The germline V gene has CDR1 MNHEY and CDR2 SMNVEV (reference sequence). The ends were cut back, 3 bases at V and 2 bases at J, with 4 bases in the middle. CDR3 length equals 13 residues. This chain's CDR3 is CASSFINTGELFF. In nucleotides, the CDR3 is TGTGCCAGCAGTTTTATAAACACCGGGGAGCTGTTTTTT.

The chain uses TRBV4-2 and TRBJ2-1; TRBD2 aligns across 9 bases. This CDR3 spans 19 amino acids. The germline V gene has CDR1 LGHNA and CDR2 YNFKEQ. J lost 10 bases, V lost 0 bases, and 19 bases had no gene match. CDR3 loop: CASSQDWFIAGGKPREQFF. CDR3 nucleotides: TGTGCCAGCAGCCAAGATTGGTTCATCGCGGGAGGGAAACCGCGGGAGCAGTTCTTC.

CDR3 protein: CAIRPGLEGTGELFF. The CDR3 nucleotides read TGTGCCATCAGACCGGGACTAGAGGGGACCGGGGAGCTGTTTTTT. V and J are TRBV10-3 and TRBJ2-2; 8 nucleotides line up with TRBD2. V gave up 6 bases and J gave up 5 bases; unmatched junction bases: 8. The CDR3 is 15 amino acids. Germline V gene sequence: CDR1 ENHRY, CDR2 SYGVKD.

The CDR3 bases are TGTGCCACCAGCAGAGATGGCAGGGGGGTGAACACTGAAGCTTTCTTT. It encodes CATSRDGRGVNTEAFF. The rearrangement uses TRBV15 and TRBJ1-1, with 7 bases identical to TRBD1. Trimming at V came to 0 bases and at J to 0 bases, leaving 4 bases not matched to a gene. Germline V lookup: CDR1 LNHNV, CDR2 YYDKDF (reference sequence). The CDR3 sequence is 16 residues long.

The gene calls are TRBV7-3 and TRBJ2-3, with D perhaps matching TRBD1 (6 bases). Germline CDR1 SGHTA, CDR2 FQGTGA. The V and J ends lost 5 bases and 4 bases respectively, with 7 bases between them. This CDR3 contains 12 residues. CDR3 region: CASSRQADTQYF. The CDR3 DNA sequence: TGTGCCAGCAGCCGACAGGCAGATACGCAGTATTTT. The complete variable domain, with remaining parts taken from reference TRBV7-3 and TRBJ2-3, reads GAGVSQTPSNKVTEKGKYVELRCDPISGHTALYWYRQSLGQGPEFLIYFQGTGAADDSGLPNDRFFAVRPEGSVSTLKIQRTERGDSAVYLCASSRQADTQYFGPGTRLTVL.

The V and J genes are TRBV9 and TRBJ2-1, with 8 positions matching TRBD2. This CDR3 region has 13 residues. Germline V CDR1 and CDR2: SGDLS, YYNGEE. After removal of 4 bases from V and 5 bases from J, the junction contained 2 bases not matched to a gene. The CDR3 sequence: CASSLSGNNEQFF. The DNA for the CDR3 is TGTGCCAGCAGCCTTAGCGGGAACAATGAGCAGTTCTTC.

This sequence joins TRBV28 and TRBJ2-7, with D possibly matching TRBD2 (7 bases). The CDR3 totals 16 residues. From germline, CDR1 is MDHEN and CDR2 SYDVKM. Trimming took 3 bases from V and 4 from J, leaving 19 bases between them. The CDR3, as DNA: TGTGCCAGCAGTTTGGCCTCTGGGGGGGCGAGATACGAGCAGTACTTC. As protein: CASSLASGGARYEQYF.

The chain has TRBV4-1 and TRBJ2-6; TRBD1 matches at 10 bases. Germline V CDR1 and CDR2: MGHRA, YSYEKL. This CDR3 has 18 residues. V was clipped by 3 bases and J by 0 bases; unmatched bases: 5. The CDR3 bases are TGCGCCAGCAGCCAGGGGGGACAGGGGCCCTCTGGGGCCAACGTCCTGACTTTC. It codes for CASSQGGQGPSGANVLTF.

This sequence joins TRBV2 and TRBJ2-7; D is undetermined. CDR1 is SNHLY and CDR2 is FYNNEI in the germline V gene. V shed 6 bases and J shed 4 bases, with 10 bases lying between them. CDR3 length: 12 residues. The CDR3 DNA reads as TGTGCCAGCAGCTCGACACGATACGAGCAGTACTTC. This translates into CASSSTRYEQYF. Drawing the rest from reference TRBV2 and TRBJ2-7, the complete variable domain is EPEVTQTPSHQVTQMGQEVILRCVPISNHLYFYWYRQILGQKVEFLVSFYNNEISEKSEIFDDQFSVERPDGSNFTLKIRSTKLEDSAMYFCASSSTRYEQYFGPGTRLTVT.

The V gene is TRBV7-2, the J gene TRBJ1-5, with D perhaps TRBD1 (6 bases). CDR3 length: 14 amino acids. Per the germline V gene, CDR1 is SGHTA and CDR2 is FQGNSA. V lost 3 bases and J lost 5, with 11 bases in between. The CDR3 protein is CASSLVNRDQPQHF. The CDR3 region has the DNA TGTGCCAGCAGCTTGGTGAACAGGGATCAGCCCCAGCATTTT. The whole variable domain, filled in from reference TRBV7-2 and TRBJ1-5, reads GAGVSQSPSNKVTEKGKDVELRCDPISGHTALYWYRQSLGQGLEFLIYFQGNSAPDKSGLPSDRFSAERTGGSVSTLTIQRTQQEDSAVYLCASSLVNRDQPQHFGDGTRLSIL.

This sequence joins TRBV7-8 and TRBJ2-3; 8 bases line up with TRBD1. Trimming cost V 0 bases and J 5 bases; bases outside gene matches: 4. Germline CDR1 and CDR2: SGHVS and FQNEAQ. This CDR3 has 15 residues. The chain's CDR3 is CASSLARTGRDTQYF. The CDR3 DNA sequence: TGTGCCAGCAGCTTAGCGAGGACAGGGAGAGATACGCAGTATTTT.

The chain recombines TRBV27 with TRBJ1-1; the match to TRBD1 covers 7 bases. Germline values: CDR1 MNHEY, CDR2 SMNVEV (reference sequence). With 6 bases clipped from V and 6 bases from J, the junction kept 16 bases outside the gene matches. This CDR3 is 16 amino acids long. The CDR3 region is CASSFHPPQGLPEAFF. The CDR3 DNA reads TGTGCCAGCAGCTTCCACCCCCCACAGGGGCTACCTGAAGCTTTCTTT.

This clone was seen only a few times. The same CDR3 is also encoded by other DNA sequences in this sample. This chain uses TRBV29-1 with TRBJ1-1; D possibly corresponds to TRBD1 (5 bases). Germline CDR1 SQVTM, CDR2 ANQGSEA. Trimming took off 3 bases at V and 1 base at J, with 9 bases between the two ends. The CDR3 sequence is 13 residues long. This CDR3 is CSVEGRANTEAFF. The CDR3 coding sequence is TGCAGCGTTGAGGGACGGGCGAACACTGAAGCTTTCTTT. Drawing the rest from reference TRBV29-1 and TRBJ1-1, the complete variable domain is SAVISQKPSRDICQRGTSLTIQCQVDSQVTMMFWYRQQPGQSLTLIATANQGSEATYESGFVIDKFPISRPNLTFSTLTVSNMSPEDSSIYLCSVEGRANTEAFFGQGTRLTVV.

This chain connects TRBV2 to TRBJ2-2; 8 bases align to TRBD2. The J segment lost 2 bases and the V segment lost 4 bases, leaving 3 bases of the junction unmatched. The CDR3 consists of 15 residues. The germline V gene has CDR1 SNHLY and CDR2 FYNNEI. In DNA form, the CDR3 reads TGTGCCAGCAGTGTAGCGGGAATCAACACCGGGGAGCTGTTTTTT. Translating it yields CASSVAGINTGELFF.

The chain carries TRBV5-6 and TRBJ2-1; no clear D gene. Germline V lookup: CDR1 SGHDT, CDR2 YYEEEE. The CDR3 is 12 residues long. The V end was cut by 0 bases, the J end by 12 bases, with 10 bases between. The CDR3 DNA sequence: TGTGCCAGCAGCTTGGCGGCGACCCCGCAGTTCTTC. It specifies CASSLAATPQFF.

The rearrangement links TRBV4-1 to TRBJ2-3; 10 nucleotides line up with TRBD2. The CDR3 length is 16 residues. Germline V gives CDR1 MGHRA, CDR2 YSYEKL. The V and J ends lost 4 bases and 2 bases, in that order; junction bases with no gene match: 6. The CDR3: CASSLSSGSDTDTQYF. In DNA, the CDR3 is TGCGCCAGCAGCCTATCTAGCGGGAGCGACACAGATACGCAGTATTTT.